A single sample gave rise to the 9 T cell receptor beta chains below, sequenced in a study of cytomegalovirus exposure and HLA in healthy donors. With 60 Vbeta and 13 Jbeta primers, the PCR was carried out. TCRdb keeps only in-frame clones here, not all; method: immunoSEQ multiplex PCR. The sample records tens of thousands of clones, more than 65% being singletons. Sequenced input: PBMCs. The receptors were gathered from a male donor in good health and CMV-seropositive.

This rearrangement joins TRBV19 to TRBJ1-1; D is perhaps TRBD1 (6 bases). CDR1 is LNHDA, CDR2 SQIVND, per germline (reference sequence). This CDR3 is 18 amino acids long. Trimming stripped 5 bases from V and 4 bases from J, with 26 bases between. The CDR3 is CASSPRSLTGQGSTEAFF. CDR3 sequence (DNA): TGTGCCAGTAGTCCCAGATCCCTCACCGGGCAGGGGAGCACTGAAGCTTTCTTT.

V and J are TRBV9 and TRBJ1-3; TRBD1 is a possible D gene (6 bases). This CDR3 spans 14 amino acids. CDR1 SGDLS and CDR2 YYNGEE come from the germline V gene. Between the trimmed V and J ends, which lost 9 bases and 3 bases, there was a span of 16 bases. The CDR3 sequence is CANGGGASGNTIYF. CDR3 bases: TGTGCCAACGGTGGGGGGGCGAGTGGAAACACCATATATTTT. The entire variable domain, with the rest obtained from reference TRBV9 and TRBJ1-3, is as follows: DSGVTQTPKHLITATGQRVTLRCSPRSGDLSVYWYQQSLDQGLQFLIQYYNGEERAKGNILERFSAQQFPDLHSELNLSSLELGDSALYFCANGGGASGNTIYFGEGSWLTVV.

The chain carries TRBV7-9 and TRBJ1-2; no reliable D call. There are 14 residues in the CDR3. With 5 bases removed from V and 13 bases from J, the gap between germline ends came to 23 bases. Germline CDR1 reads SEHNR; CDR2 reads FQNEAQ (reference sequence). As DNA, the CDR3 is TGTGCCAGCAGCCCGGGAGTGATTCCCTATCAGCGCACCTTC. It encodes CASSPGVIPYQRTF. Full variable domain (remainder filled in from reference TRBV7-9 and TRBJ1-2): DTGVSQNPRHKITKRGQNVTFRCDPISEHNRLYWYRQTLGQGPEFLTYFQNEAQLEKSRLLSDRFSAERPKGSFSTLEIQRTEQGDSAMYLCASSPGVIPYQRTFGSGTRLTVV.

This clone is termed medium-sized. This sequence joins TRBV7-9 and TRBJ2-7; TRBD1 agrees at 9 bases. Unmatched junction bases numbered 6, after V lost 5 bases and J lost 4 bases. Germline V lookup: CDR1 SEHNR, CDR2 FQNEAQ (reference sequence). The CDR3 extends over 14 amino acids. In DNA, the CDR3 is TGTGCCAGCAGCGGTCGGGACAGGGCTTACGAGCAGTACTTC. Translation gives CASSGRDRAYEQYF.

This clone has just a few counts. The genes are TRBV27 and TRBJ1-5; weak D call: TRBD1 (6 bases). The CDR3 sequence is 14 residues long. The V end lost 6 bases, the J end lost 4 bases, and 13 bases lay between the germline ends. In germline, CDR1 is MNHEY, CDR2 SMNVEV (reference sequence). The CDR3 loop reads CASSSSDRNQPQHF. The CDR3 nucleotides read TGTGCCAGCAGCTCGAGCGACAGGAATCAGCCCCAGCATTTT.

This rearrangement joins TRBV4-2 to TRBJ1-2, with D perhaps matching TRBD1 (5 bases). The CDR3 is 15 residues long. The V gene's germline CDR1 is LGHNA and CDR2 YNFKEQ. The V and J ends lost 4 bases and 9 bases respectively, with 21 bases between them. CDR3 DNA sequence: TGTGCCAGCAGCCCGTTAGCGGGGACTTCTAGCAGCTACACCTTC. Protein product: CASSPLAGTSSSYTF.

A single count supports this clone. The chain links TRBV9 to TRBJ2-7; D is possibly TRBD2 (6 bases). The germline gives CDR1 SGDLS, CDR2 YYNGEE. Trimming shortened V by 4 bases and J by 7 bases, and 12 bases separated the two germline ends. This CDR3 is 12 amino acids long. The DNA of the CDR3 is TGTGCCAGCAGCCCAACGGGGAGGGAGCAGTACTTC. Its translation: CASSPTGREQYF.

The CDR3 DNA follows: TGTGCCTGGAGTCCGGGACAGAGTGAAAAACTGTTTTTT. Encoded protein: CAWSPGQSEKLFF. The V call is TRBV30, the J call TRBJ1-4; 7 bases line up with TRBD1. The CDR3 has 13 amino acids. With V trimmed by 2 bases and J by 7 bases, 4 bases remained unmatched. Germline assignment: CDR1 GTSNPN and CDR2 SVGIG (reference sequence).

CDR3 sequence: CASSDGQDYEQYF. CDR3 nucleotide sequence: TGTGCCAGTAGTGACGGACAGGACTACGAGCAGTACTTC. This chain joins TRBV19 and TRBJ2-7; 7 bases agree with TRBD1. The CDR3 has 13 amino acids. V lost 5 bases, J lost 3 bases, and 4 bases stayed unmatched. Looked up from germline, CDR1 is LNHDA and CDR2 is SQIVND (reference sequence).